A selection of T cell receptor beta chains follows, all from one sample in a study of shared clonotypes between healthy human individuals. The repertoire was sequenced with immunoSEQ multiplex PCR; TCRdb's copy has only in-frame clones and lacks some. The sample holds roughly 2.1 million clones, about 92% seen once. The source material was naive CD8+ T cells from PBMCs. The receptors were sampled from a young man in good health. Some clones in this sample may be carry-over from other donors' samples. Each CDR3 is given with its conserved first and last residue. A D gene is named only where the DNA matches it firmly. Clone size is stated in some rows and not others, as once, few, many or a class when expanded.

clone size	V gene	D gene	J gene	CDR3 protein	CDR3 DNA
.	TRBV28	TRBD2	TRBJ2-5	CASTPFPLAGETQYF	TGTGCCAGCACCCCTTTCCCACTAGCGGGAGAGACCCAGTACTTC
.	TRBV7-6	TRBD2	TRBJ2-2	CASSFIREGPGELFF	TGTGCCAGCAGCTTTATCCGGGAGGGCCCCGGGGAGCTGTTTTTT
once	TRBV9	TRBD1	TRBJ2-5	CASSVGQGALEVETQYF	TGTGCCAGCAGCGTCGGACAGGGGGCCTTAGAGGTAGAGACCCAGTACTTC
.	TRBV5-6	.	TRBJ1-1	CASSFPGTEAFF	TGTGCCAGCAGCTTCCCTGGCACTGAAGCTTTCTTT
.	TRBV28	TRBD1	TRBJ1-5	CASSPPTGWNQPQHF	TGTGCCAGCAGCCCACCGACAGGGTGGAATCAGCCCCAGCATTTT
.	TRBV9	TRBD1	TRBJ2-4	CASRTRGRDIQYF	TGTGCCAGCAGGACCAGGGGGCGGGACATTCAGTACTTC
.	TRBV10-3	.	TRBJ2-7	CALSTEAYEQYF	TGTGCCCTCTCGACAGAGGCCTACGAGCAGTACTTC
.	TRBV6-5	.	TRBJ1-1	CASSYAGLNTEAFF	TGTGCCAGCAGTTACGCGGGGCTGAACACTGAAGCTTTCTTT
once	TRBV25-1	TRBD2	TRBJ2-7	CASSVLGGGQQVRYEQYF	TGTGCCAGCAGTGTCCTCGGGGGGGGGCAACAGGTGCGGTACGAGCAGTACTTC
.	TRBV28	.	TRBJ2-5	CASRSFPRAQETQYF	TGTGCCAGCAGGTCTTTCCCCAGGGCTCAAGAGACCCAGTACTTC
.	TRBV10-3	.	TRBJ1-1	CAIQATHTEAFF	TGTGCCATCCAGGCTACTCACACTGAAGCTTTCTTT
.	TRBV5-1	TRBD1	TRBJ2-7	CASSKTAGTEYYEQYF	TGCGCCAGCAGCAAAACCGCCGGGACAGAGTACTACGAGCAGTACTTC
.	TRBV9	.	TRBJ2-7	CASSLGGALSYEQYF	TGTGCCAGCAGCTTGGGGGGAGCCCTCTCCTACGAGCAGTACTTC
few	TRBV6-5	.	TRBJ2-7	CASSYSESYEQYF	TGTGCCAGCAGTTACTCGGAATCCTACGAGCAGTACTTC
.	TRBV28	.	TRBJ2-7	CASSAQGGGLYEQYF	TGTGCCAGCAGTGCCCAGGGGGGGGGACTCTACGAGCAGTACTTC
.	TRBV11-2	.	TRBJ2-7	CASSRPRGGTPTYEQYF	TGTGCCAGCAGCCGCCCCCGAGGAGGGACACCTACCTACGAGCAGTACTTC
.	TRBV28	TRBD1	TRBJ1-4	CASSDRGERWDEKLFF	TGTGCCAGCAGCGACAGGGGGGAGAGATGGGATGAAAAACTGTTTTTT
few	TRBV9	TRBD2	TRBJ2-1	CASSVSGRSYNEQFF	TGTGCCAGCAGCGTTAGCGGGAGGTCCTACAATGAGCAGTTCTTC
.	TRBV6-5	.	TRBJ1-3	CASSYPRWANRNTIYF	TGTGCCAGCAGTTACCCTCGATGGGCTAATCGAAACACCATATATTTT
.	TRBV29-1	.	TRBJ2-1	CSVAGGAVYNEQFF	TGCAGCGTTGCTGGGGGGGCCGTGTACAATGAGCAGTTCTTC